This T cell receptor beta chain was documented in a study of blood T cell repertoires in COVID-19. The wider study: COVID-19 samples, acute and convalescent, were from the United States, Italy and Spain. Nucleic acid was either cDNA or gDNA, and it came from T cells, B-cell-depleted T cells, or PBMCs.

The authors' processing: The authors estimated nucleated cell counts from reference gene primer amplification. Repertoires were generated with immunoSEQ multiplex PCR, while TCRdb's copy carries only in-frame clones and drops some. V and J calls and clone size follow that table, whereas D and trimming were derived from the DNA. The sample carries about 200,000 clones, approximately 86% recorded once. J gave up 2 bases and V 4 bases, and 13 bases lay outside the gene matches. The CDR3 contains 18 residues. The germline gives CDR1 SGHRS, CDR2 YFSETQ. Sequenced input: peripheral blood. This sequence originates from a man in his sixties with acute or convalescent COVID-19. The chain joins TRBV5-1 to TRBJ1-5; 9 bases line up with TRBD1. The CDR3 protein is CASSPGDRALQGNQPQHF. For the CDR3, the DNA is TGCGCCAGCAGCCCCGGGGACAGGGCTCTTCAAGGCAATCAGCCCCAGCATTTT. Filled out from reference TRBV5-1 and TRBJ1-5, the complete variable domain reads KAGVTQTPRYLIKTRGQQVTLSCSPISGHRSVSWYQQTPGQGLQFLFEYFSETQRNKGNFPGRFSGRQFSNSRSEMNVSTLELGDSALYLCASSPGDRALQGNQPQHFGDGTRLSIL.